This T cell receptor beta chain was identified in a study of response to subunit inactivated influenza vaccine. About this clonotype itself: Its target is not known.

TCRdb re-analysed the RT-PCR reads in MiXCR, keeping a single row per CDR3 protein. The table lists more than 700,000 distinct CDR3 sequences, roughly 20% of them singletons. Study outcomes and limitations: With each seasonal influenza vaccination, the authors suggested, few new T cells are recruited.

Germline CDR1 and CDR2: SGHRS and YFSETQ. This CDR3 region has 11 residues. V shed 4 bases and J shed 15 bases, with 14 bases lying between them. Sequenced material: PBMCs from blood, taken more than 4 days after vaccination. This receptor was identified in a man in his fifties or sixties who received an inactivated influenza vaccine. The chain has TRBV5-1 and TRBJ2-1; a possible D gene is TRBD2 (6 bases). Here the CDR3 reads CASSLGLRLFF. CDR3 nucleotide sequence: TGCGCCAGCAGCCTAGGACTAAGACTGTTCTTC.